Listed below are T cell receptor beta chains from one sample, sequenced in a study of blood T cell repertoires in COVID-19. Method: immunoSEQ multiplex PCR; TCRdb's copy keeps in-frame clones and lacks some. Of over 150,000 clones in the sample, about 86% are singletons; the top ten hold 7.5%. Material: PBMCs or T cells enriched from blood (not recorded which). All receptors come from a man aged 35 to 55 who had recovered from COVID-19. Each CDR3 is given with its conserved first and last residue.

j_call v_call cdr3_aa
TRBJ2-1 TRBV10-2 CASSESLRWDNEQFF
TRBJ1-6 TRBV5-8 CASSFLQGSSYNSPLHF
TRBJ1-3 TRBV4-3 CASSQKTGRTGNTIYF
TRBJ1-6 TRBV6-5 CASSYPRSNSPLHF
TRBJ1-1 TRBV30 CAWRAVSGHTEAFF
TRBJ2-2 TRBV15 CATSRDRLNTGELFF
TRBJ1-4 TRBV2 CASSVRGRVEKLFF
TRBJ2-1 TRBV11-2 CASTQGVSSYNEQFF
TRBJ2-3 TRBV24-1 CATSDFTAGGPDTQYF
TRBJ2-3 TRBV4-2 CASSHPSDTQYF
TRBJ1-1 TRBV5-4 CASSPMFQGSSTEAFF
TRBJ1-4 TRBV27 CASSLTGVNEKLFF
TRBJ1-5 TRBV6-5 CASTTDRASNQPQHF
TRBJ2-5 TRBV19 CASSPPGGAVRETQYF
TRBJ1-4 TRBV24-1 CATSDSGLGNEKLFF
TRBJ1-1 TRBV18 CASSPSPQAGAFF
TRBJ1-1 TRBV5-1 CASSHGQGNTEAFF
TRBJ2-3 TRBV19 CASSMNRVNTDTQYF
TRBJ1-3 TRBV11-2 CASSLTGSGNTIYF
TRBJ1-2 TRBV19 CASSIVGRRTYGYTF
TRBJ1-2 TRBV19 CASGGQVYGYTF
TRBJ1-4 TRBV15 CATSRDPPRGLITNEKLFF
TRBJ1-2 TRBV28 CASSYRDGYTF
TRBJ1-2 TRBV10-3 CAISIHGGRNGYTF
TRBJ2-1 TRBV11-3 CASSLDGLTNDRVSYNEQFF
TRBJ1-2 TRBV24-1 CATSLGGGAKDYGYTF
TRBJ2-1 TRBV18 CASSPGLAAHNEQFF
TRBJ2-7 TRBV6-6 CASSYHGTTNEQYF
TRBJ2-5 TRBV5-1 CASSMKAGISKETQYF
TRBJ2-3 TRBV18 CASSPETHADTQYF
TRBJ2-7 TRBV18 CASSLGRESGEQYF
TRBJ1-3 TRBV28 CASSLGKGAVGNTIYF
TRBJ1-5 TRBV4-1 CASSRDRGNQPQHF
TRBJ1-1 TRBV6-5 CASFRGLGTEAFF
TRBJ1-5 TRBV12-3/TRBV12-4 CASGGSRHQPQHF
TRBJ2-3 TRBV3-1/TRBV3-2 CASSSRGGARADTQYF
TRBJ1-2 TRBV7-2 CASSRTSLDVGYTF
TRBJ2-1 TRBV27 CASSSEGSSYNEQFF
TRBJ1-1 TRBV30 CAWSPTGGRTFRAFF
TRBJ1-5 TRBV5-1 CASSLDSQQPQHF
TRBJ2-3 TRBV18 CASSLQGTSGVQITDTQYF
TRBJ2-7 TRBV25-1 CASSPRQGGSYEQYF
TRBJ2-7 TRBV15 CATGTVTSYEQYF
TRBJ1-4 TRBV5-6 CASSLGRGTNEKLFF
TRBJ2-7 TRBV28 CASSLLPAGGRNEQYF
TRBJ2-5 TRBV7-3 CASSLGPRTGAQETQYF
TRBJ2-1 TRBV5-1 CASSFRGVDEQFF